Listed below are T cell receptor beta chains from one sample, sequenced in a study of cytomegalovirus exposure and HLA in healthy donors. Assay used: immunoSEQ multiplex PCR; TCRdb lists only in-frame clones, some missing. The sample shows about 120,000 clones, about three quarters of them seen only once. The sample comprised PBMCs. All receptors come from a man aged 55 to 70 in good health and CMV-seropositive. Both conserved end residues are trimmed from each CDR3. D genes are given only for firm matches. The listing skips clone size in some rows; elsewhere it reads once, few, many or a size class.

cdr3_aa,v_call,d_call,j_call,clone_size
ASSITGADSPLH,TRBV19,TRBD1,TRBJ1-6,NA
ASRREGDNEQF,TRBV14,TRBD2,TRBJ2-1,NA
ASSLNAGTSGSGSYNEQF,TRBV7-8,TRBD2,TRBJ2-1,NA
ASRLGQSMVHEQY,TRBV5-6,TRBD1,NA,NA
ASSSAGTGVSDTQY,TRBV5-1,TRBD1,TRBJ2-3,NA
ASSLASGGGDREQF,TRBV5-1,TRBD2,TRBJ2-1,few
SVEVPGGRSRINEQF,TRBV29-1,TRBD2,TRBJ2-1,NA
ASSPPFRGRSNTEAF,TRBV7-9,NA,TRBJ1-1,NA
ASSLVSDTIYNEQF,TRBV11-2,NA,TRBJ2-1,NA
ASSLIAGGSYEQY,TRBV5-4,TRBD2,TRBJ2-7,NA
ASSGTGFSYGYT,TRBV5-1,TRBD1,TRBJ1-2,once
ASSLGTPSADTQY,TRBV5-1,NA,TRBJ2-3,NA
ASSGQGGNSPLH,TRBV25-1,TRBD1,TRBJ1-6,few
ASSSGQLSNEKLF,TRBV7-9,TRBD1,TRBJ1-4,NA
ASSLQRQRAKNIQY,TRBV28,NA,TRBJ2-4,NA
ASRDWTSNQPQH,TRBV19,NA,TRBJ1-5,few
ASSPDSGARSYEQY,TRBV19,TRBD2,NA,NA
ASSLGHTSGGTDTQY,TRBV7-7,TRBD2,TRBJ2-3,NA
ASSPYRVGEGNEQF,TRBV5-1,NA,TRBJ2-1,NA
ASSLISRQAQRAF,TRBV11-1,NA,TRBJ1-1,once
ASRYRTSVYNEQF,TRBV19,TRBD2,TRBJ2-1,once
ASSPLFGDTEAF,TRBV19,NA,TRBJ1-1,NA
ASSVSTGGLGYPEAF,TRBV19,TRBD1,TRBJ1-1,NA
ASSQIPGGRESYEQY,TRBV7-3,TRBD2,NA,NA
ASSSSLQDTEAF,TRBV5-4,NA,TRBJ1-1,NA
ASSLEQSGYGYT,TRBV5-1,NA,TRBJ1-2,NA
ASALAGAFKNIQY,TRBV7-9,TRBD2,TRBJ2-4,NA
ASSLGGAIFTEAF,TRBV7-3,NA,TRBJ1-1,NA
SVRTGTNTGELF,TRBV29-1,TRBD1,TRBJ2-2,NA
ASIDSDSTNTGELF,TRBV6-6,NA,TRBJ2-2,NA
ASSLAPSGTAYEQY,TRBV7-9,TRBD2,TRBJ2-7,NA
ASSLAPYNEQF,TRBV27,NA,TRBJ2-1,once
ASSTGQPNQPQH,TRBV5-1,NA,TRBJ1-5,NA
ASSPGGTGEQPQH,TRBV18,TRBD1,TRBJ1-5,NA
ASRPRRAGLSTQY,TRBV6-1,NA,TRBJ2-3,NA
ASSPTGAGSPLH,TRBV7-9,TRBD1,TRBJ1-6,few
ASNRGADTGELF,TRBV6-5,NA,TRBJ2-2,NA
ASSVFQGANSGNTIY,TRBV6-1,TRBD1,TRBJ1-3,NA
ASSLWTGGNQPQH,TRBV7-2,TRBD1,TRBJ1-5,NA
ASSYGTYDLAIY,TRBV9,NA,TRBJ1-3,NA
ASSVQGHTDTQY,TRBV2,NA,TRBJ2-3,NA
ASSLDGTGELF,TRBV5-1,NA,TRBJ2-2,few
ASSLSQITDTQY,TRBV18,NA,TRBJ2-3,NA
ASISPGSRLGANGLT,TRBV28,NA,TRBJ2-6,NA
ASRKTVMNTEAF,TRBV19,NA,TRBJ1-1,NA
ASSERGLAGISSYNEQF,TRBV6-1,TRBD2,TRBJ2-1,once
ATSGQGTTDTQY,TRBV10-1,TRBD1,TRBJ2-3,NA
AISTANQPQH,TRBV10-3,NA,TRBJ1-5,NA
ASSAYGGVNTEAF,TRBV9,NA,TRBJ1-1,NA
SVQNPGQGSGEQF,TRBV29-1,TRBD1,TRBJ2-1,NA
ASSLNDRRTDTQY,TRBV7-6,NA,TRBJ2-3,NA
ASSPDPQGANEKLF,TRBV5-1,TRBD1,TRBJ1-4,NA
ASSLQGSNEKLF,TRBV6-6,NA,TRBJ1-4,NA
ASSFSGRLYEQY,TRBV7-8,TRBD2,NA,NA
ASYQVFMGPLPSGANVLT,TRBV4-1,NA,TRBJ2-6,NA